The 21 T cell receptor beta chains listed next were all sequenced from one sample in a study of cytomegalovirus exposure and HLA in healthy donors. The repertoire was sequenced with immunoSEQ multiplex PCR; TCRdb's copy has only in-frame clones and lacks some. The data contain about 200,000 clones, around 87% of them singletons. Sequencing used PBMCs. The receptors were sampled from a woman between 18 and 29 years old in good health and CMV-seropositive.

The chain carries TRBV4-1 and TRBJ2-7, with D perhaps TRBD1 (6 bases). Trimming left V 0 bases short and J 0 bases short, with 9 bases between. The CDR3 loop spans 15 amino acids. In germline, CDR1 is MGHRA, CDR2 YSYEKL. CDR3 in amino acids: CASSQDRDNSYEQYF. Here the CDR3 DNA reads TGCGCCAGCAGCCAAGACCGGGACAACTCCTACGAGCAGTACTTC.

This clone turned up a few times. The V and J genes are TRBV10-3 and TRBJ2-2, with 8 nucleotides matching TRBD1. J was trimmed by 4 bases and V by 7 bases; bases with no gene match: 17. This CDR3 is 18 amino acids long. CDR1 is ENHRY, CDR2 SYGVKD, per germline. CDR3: CAITGRRSQGALTGELFF. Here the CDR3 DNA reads TGTGCCATCACCGGCCGGCGGAGCCAGGGGGCACTCACCGGGGAGCTGTTTTTT.

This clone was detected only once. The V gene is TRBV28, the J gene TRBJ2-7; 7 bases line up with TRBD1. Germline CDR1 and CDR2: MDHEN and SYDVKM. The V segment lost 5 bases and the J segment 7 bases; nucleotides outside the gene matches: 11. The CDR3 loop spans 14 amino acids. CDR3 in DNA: TGTGCCAGCAGTGACACCCAAACAGGGGTGGAGCAGTACTTC. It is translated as CASSDTQTGVEQYF.

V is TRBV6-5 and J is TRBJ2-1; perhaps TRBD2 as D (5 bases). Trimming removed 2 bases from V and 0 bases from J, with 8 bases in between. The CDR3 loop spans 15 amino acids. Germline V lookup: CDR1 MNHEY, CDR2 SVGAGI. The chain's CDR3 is CASSYMGSSYNEQFF. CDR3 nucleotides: TGTGCCAGCAGTTACATGGGGAGCTCCTACAATGAGCAGTTCTTC.

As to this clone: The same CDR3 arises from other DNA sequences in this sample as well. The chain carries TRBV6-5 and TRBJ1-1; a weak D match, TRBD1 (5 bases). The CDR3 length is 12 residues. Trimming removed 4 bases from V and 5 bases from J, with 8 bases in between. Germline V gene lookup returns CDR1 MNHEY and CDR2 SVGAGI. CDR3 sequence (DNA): TGTGCCAGCAGTTTGCAGGGAACTGAAGCTTTCTTT. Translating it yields CASSLQGTEAFF.

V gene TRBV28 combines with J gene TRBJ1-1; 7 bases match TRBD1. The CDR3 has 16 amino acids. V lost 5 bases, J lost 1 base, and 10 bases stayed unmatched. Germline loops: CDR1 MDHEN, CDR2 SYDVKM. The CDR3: CASSVVETGPNTEAFF. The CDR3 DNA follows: TGTGCCAGCAGTGTCGTAGAGACAGGGCCGAACACTGAAGCTTTCTTT.

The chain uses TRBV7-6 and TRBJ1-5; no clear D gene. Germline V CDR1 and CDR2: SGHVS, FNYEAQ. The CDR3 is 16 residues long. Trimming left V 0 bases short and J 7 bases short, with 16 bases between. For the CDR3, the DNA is TGTGCCAGCAGCTTAGCTGCCCTAAACTCGGGACAGCCCCAGCATTTT. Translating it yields CASSLAALNSGQPQHF.

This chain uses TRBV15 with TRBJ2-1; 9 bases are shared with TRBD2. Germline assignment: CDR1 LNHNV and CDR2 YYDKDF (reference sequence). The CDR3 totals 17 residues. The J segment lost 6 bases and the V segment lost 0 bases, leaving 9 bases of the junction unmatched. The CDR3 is CATSRDRREGNFNEQFF. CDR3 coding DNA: TGTGCCACCAGCAGAGATCGGCGGGAGGGAAACTTCAATGAGCAGTTCTTC.

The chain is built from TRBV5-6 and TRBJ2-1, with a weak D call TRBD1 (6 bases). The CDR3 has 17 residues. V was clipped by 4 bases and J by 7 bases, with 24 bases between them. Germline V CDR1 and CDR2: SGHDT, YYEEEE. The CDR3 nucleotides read TGTGCCAGCAGCGTCTCGATCGGGACACCCACACTAAATGAGCAGTTCTTC. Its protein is CASSVSIGTPTLNEQFF. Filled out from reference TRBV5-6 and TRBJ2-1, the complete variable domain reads DAGVTQSPTHLIKTRGQQVTLRCSPKSGHDTVSWYQQALGQGPQFIFQYYEEEERQRGNFPDRFSGHQFPNYSSELNVNALLLGDSALYLCASSVSIGTPTLNEQFFGPGTRLTVL.

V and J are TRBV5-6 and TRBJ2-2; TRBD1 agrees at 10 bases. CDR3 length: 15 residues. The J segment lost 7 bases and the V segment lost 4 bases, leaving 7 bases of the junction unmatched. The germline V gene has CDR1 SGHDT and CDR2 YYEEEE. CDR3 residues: CASSHDRGRIGELFF. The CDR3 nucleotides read TGTGCCAGCAGCCACGACAGGGGGCGGATCGGGGAGCTGTTTTTT. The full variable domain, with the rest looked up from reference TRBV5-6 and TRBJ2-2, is DAGVTQSPTHLIKTRGQQVTLRCSPKSGHDTVSWYQQALGQGPQFIFQYYEEEERQRGNFPDRFSGHQFPNYSSELNVNALLLGDSALYLCASSHDRGRIGELFFGEGSRLTVL.

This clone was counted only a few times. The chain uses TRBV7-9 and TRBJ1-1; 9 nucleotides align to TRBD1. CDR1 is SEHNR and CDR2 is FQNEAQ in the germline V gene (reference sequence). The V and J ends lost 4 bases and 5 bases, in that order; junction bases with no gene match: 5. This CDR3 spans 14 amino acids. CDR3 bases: TGTGCCAGCAGCTACAGGGGGCAAGGGACTGAAGCTTTCTTT. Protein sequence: CASSYRGQGTEAFF.

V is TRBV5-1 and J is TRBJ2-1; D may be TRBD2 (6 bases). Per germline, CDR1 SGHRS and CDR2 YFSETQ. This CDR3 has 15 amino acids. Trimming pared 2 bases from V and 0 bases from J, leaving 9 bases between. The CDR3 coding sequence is TGCGCCAGCAGCTTACGGACTAACTCCTACAATGAGCAGTTCTTC. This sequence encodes CASSLRTNSYNEQFF.

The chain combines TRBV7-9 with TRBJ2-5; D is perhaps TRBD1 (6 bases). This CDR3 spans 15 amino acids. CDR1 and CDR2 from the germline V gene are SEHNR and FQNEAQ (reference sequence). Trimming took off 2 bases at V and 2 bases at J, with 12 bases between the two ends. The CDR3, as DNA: TGTGCCAGCAGCTTATCAGGGGATTGGCAAGAGACCCAGTACTTC. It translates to CASSLSGDWQETQYF. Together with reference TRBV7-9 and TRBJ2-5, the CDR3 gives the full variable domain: DTGVSQNPRHKITKRGQNVTFRCDPISEHNRLYWYRQTLGQGPEFLTYFQNEAQLEKSRLLSDRFSAERPKGSFSTLEIQRTEQGDSAMYLCASSLSGDWQETQYFGPGTRLLVL.

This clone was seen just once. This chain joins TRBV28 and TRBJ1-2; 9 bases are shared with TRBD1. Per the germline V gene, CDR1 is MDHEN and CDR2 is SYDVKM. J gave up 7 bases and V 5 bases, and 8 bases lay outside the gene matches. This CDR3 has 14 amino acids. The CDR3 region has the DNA TGTGCCAGCAGTCAGCCGGGACAGGGTTTTGGCTACACCTTC. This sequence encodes CASSQPGQGFGYTF.

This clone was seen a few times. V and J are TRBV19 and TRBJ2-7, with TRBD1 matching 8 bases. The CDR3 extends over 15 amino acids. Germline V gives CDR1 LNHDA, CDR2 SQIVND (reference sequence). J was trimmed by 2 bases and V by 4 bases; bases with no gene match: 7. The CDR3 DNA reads TGTGCCAGTAGTACCCAAGGGACAGGTACCTACGAGCAGTACTTC. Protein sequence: CASSTQGTGTYEQYF.

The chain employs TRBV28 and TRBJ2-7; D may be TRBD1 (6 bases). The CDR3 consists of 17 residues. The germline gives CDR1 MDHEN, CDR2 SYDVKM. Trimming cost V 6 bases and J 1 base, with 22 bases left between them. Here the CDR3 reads CASSPSPGAQGSYEQYF. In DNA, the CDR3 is TGTGCCAGCAGCCCCTCCCCAGGGGCCCAAGGATCCTACGAGCAGTACTTC.

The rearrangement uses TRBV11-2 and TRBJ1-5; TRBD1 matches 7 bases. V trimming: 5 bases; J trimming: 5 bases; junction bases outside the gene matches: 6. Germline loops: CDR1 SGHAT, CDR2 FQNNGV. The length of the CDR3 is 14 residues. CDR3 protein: CASSAATGHQPQHF. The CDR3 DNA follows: TGTGCCAGCAGCGCCGCGACAGGGCATCAGCCCCAGCATTTT.

The CDR3 DNA follows: TGCAGCGTTGGACAGGGGGCATACACTGAAGCTTTCTTT. It yields the protein CSVGQGAYTEAFF. V is TRBV29-1 and J is TRBJ1-1; 10 bases align to TRBD1. CDR1 is SQVTM and CDR2 is ANQGSEA in the germline V gene. The CDR3 length is 13 residues. V gave up 4 bases and J gave up 3 bases; unmatched junction bases: 2.

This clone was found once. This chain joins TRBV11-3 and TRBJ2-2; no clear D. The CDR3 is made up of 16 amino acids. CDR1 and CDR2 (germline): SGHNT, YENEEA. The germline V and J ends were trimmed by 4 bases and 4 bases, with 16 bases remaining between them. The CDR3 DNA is TGTGCCAGCAGCTACACGTCGACACTGATCACCGGGGAGCTGTTTTTT. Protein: CASSYTSTLITGELFF. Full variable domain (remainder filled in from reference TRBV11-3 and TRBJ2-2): EAGVVQSPRYKIIEKKQPVAFWCNPISGHNTLYWYLQNLGQGPELLIRYENEEAVDDSQLPKDRFSAERLKGVDSTLKIQPAELGDSAVYLCASSYTSTLITGELFFGEGSRLTVL.

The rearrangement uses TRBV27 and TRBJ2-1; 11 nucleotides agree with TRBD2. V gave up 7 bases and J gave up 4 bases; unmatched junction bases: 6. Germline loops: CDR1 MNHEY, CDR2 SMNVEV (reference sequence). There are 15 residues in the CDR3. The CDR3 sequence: CASNRGTSGYNEQFF. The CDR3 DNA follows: TGTGCCAGCAATAGGGGGACTAGCGGATACAATGAGCAGTTCTTC.

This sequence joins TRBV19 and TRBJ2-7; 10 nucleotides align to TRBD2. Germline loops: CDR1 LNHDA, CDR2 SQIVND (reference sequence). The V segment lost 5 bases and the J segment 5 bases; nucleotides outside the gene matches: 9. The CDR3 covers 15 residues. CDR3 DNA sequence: TGTGCCAGTAGTCCTCAGAGCGGGAGGGCGGACGAGCAGTACTTC. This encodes CASSPQSGRADEQYF.